These 18 T cell receptor beta chains were sequenced from one sample in a study of T cells in localized non-small cell lung cancer. TCRdb keeps only in-frame clones here, not all; method: immunoSEQ multiplex PCR. The sample holds about 28,000 clones; about 80% are singletons and the top ten take roughly 4.8%. Source: peripheral blood mononuclear cells, taken before any cancer treatment. All receptors derive from a man aged 40 to 75 with stage III lung adenocarcinoma.

This chain links TRBV5-1 with TRBJ1-1; D gene ambiguous. This CDR3 has 14 residues. V was cut by 0 bases and J by 7 bases, with 13 bases left in between. Looked up from germline, CDR1 is SGHRS and CDR2 is YFSETQ. The CDR3 nucleotides are TGCGCCAGCAGCTTGGCGTTCAAGGGTCTTGAAGCTTTCTTT. Its translation: CASSLAFKGLEAFF.

The chain has TRBV27 and TRBJ1-2; D not resolved. The V end lost 10 bases, the J end lost 1 base, and 7 bases lay between the germline ends. The CDR3 runs to 11 residues. Per germline, CDR1 MNHEY and CDR2 SMNVEV (reference sequence). The CDR3 DNA is TGTGCCACGGACGATAACTATGGCTACACCTTC. As protein: CATDDNYGYTF.

The V call is TRBV5-8, the J call TRBJ1-1; D is perhaps TRBD1 (5 bases). The length of the CDR3 is 15 residues. Germline assignment: CDR1 SGHTS and CDR2 YDEGEE. Trimming stripped 3 bases from V and 2 bases from J, with 14 bases between. The CDR3 here is CASSWGDSQNTEAFF. CDR3 in DNA: TGTGCCAGCAGCTGGGGGGACTCACAAAACACTGAAGCTTTCTTT.

DNA for the CDR3: TGTGCCAGCAGTCCACGCCGGACAGGGAAAGAAAAACTGTTTTTT. Encoded protein: CASSPRRTGKEKLFF. The chain recombines TRBV7-9 with TRBJ1-4; 8 bases are shared with TRBD1. Germline CDR1 is SEHNR and CDR2 is FQNEAQ (reference sequence). CDR3 length equals 15 residues. With 6 bases clipped from V and 8 bases from J, the junction kept 11 bases outside the gene matches.

A single count supports this clone. The V and J genes are TRBV6-5 and TRBJ1-1; D is undetermined. Germline values: CDR1 MNHEY, CDR2 SVGAGI. V was shortened by 5 bases and J by 1 base, with 8 bases between the two germline ends. This CDR3 is 13 amino acids long. For the CDR3, the DNA is TGTGCCAGCAGTAGATCAGGGAACACTGAAGCTTTCTTT. Translated: CASSRSGNTEAFF.

The chain uses TRBV28 and TRBJ1-4; 7 bases map to TRBD1. In germline, CDR1 is MDHEN, CDR2 SYDVKM. After removal of 3 bases from V and 11 bases from J, the junction contained 15 bases not matched to a gene. This CDR3 comprises 16 residues. The CDR3 is CASSFQGDGAIPKLFF. CDR3 DNA: TGTGCCAGCAGTTTTCAGGGGGATGGAGCTATACCGAAACTGTTTTTT.

V usage is TRBV19 and J usage is TRBJ1-1; D gene unclear. The ends were cut back, 6 bases at V and 8 bases at J, with 16 bases in the middle. Germline V gives CDR1 LNHDA, CDR2 SQIVND (reference sequence). CDR3 length equals 13 residues. CDR3 in amino acids: CASSPARRGEAFF. The CDR3 DNA sequence: TGTGCCAGTAGCCCGGCCCGGCGGGGAGAAGCTTTCTTT.

The CDR3 loop reads CASNPGTGNTIYF. The DNA for the CDR3 is TGTGCCAGCAATCCGGGGACTGGAAACACCATATATTTT. The V call is TRBV2, the J call TRBJ1-3; D ambiguous. This CDR3 has 13 amino acids. The V gene lost 7 bases and the J gene lost 2 bases, with 9 bases spanning the gap. Germline CDR1 reads SNHLY; CDR2 reads FYNNEI. The whole variable domain, remainder taken from reference TRBV2 and TRBJ1-3, is EPEVTQTPSHQVTQMGQEVILRCVPISNHLYFYWYRQILGQKVEFLVSFYNNEISEKSEIFDDQFSVERPDGSNFTLKIRSTKLEDSAMYFCASNPGTGNTIYFGEGSWLTVV.

This chain joins TRBV5-1 and TRBJ1-3; D uncertain. V lost 0 bases, J lost 0 bases, and 7 bases lay in between. The length of the CDR3 is 15 residues. In germline, CDR1 is SGHRS, CDR2 YFSETQ. This chain's CDR3 is CASSLGVFSGNTIYF. As DNA, the CDR3 is TGCGCCAGCAGCTTGGGTGTTTTCTCTGGAAACACCATATATTTT.

This chain connects TRBV28 to TRBJ1-2; the D is unclear. Trimming took 2 bases from V and 8 from J, leaving 9 bases between them. This CDR3 comprises 12 residues. Germline V CDR1 and CDR2: MDHEN, SYDVKM. This CDR3 reads CASSLSASGYTF. The CDR3 DNA is TGTGCCAGCAGTTTAAGTGCCAGCGGCTACACCTTC.

The genes are TRBV14 and TRBJ2-3, with 10 bases aligning to TRBD1. The CDR3 runs to 16 residues. Trimming removed 3 bases from V and 3 bases from J; junction bases left unmatched: 6. Germline CDR1 and CDR2: SGHDN and FVKESK. The CDR3: CASSQRPGQGTDTQYF. The CDR3 DNA reads TGTGCCAGCAGCCAGAGGCCGGGACAGGGGACAGATACGCAGTATTTT.

This clone was seen more than once but under ten times. The gene calls are TRBV6-5 and TRBJ2-5, with TRBD1 identical over 8 bases. Trimming at V came to 5 bases and at J to 5 bases, leaving 10 bases not matched to a gene. The CDR3 extends over 15 amino acids. Germline V gene lookup returns CDR1 MNHEY and CDR2 SVGAGI. In DNA form, the CDR3 reads TGTGCCAGCAGTCCAGCAGGGGGCTGGGGTGAGACCCAGTACTTC. It translates to CASSPAGGWGETQYF.

This clone was seen more than once but under ten times. The chain couples TRBV2 to TRBJ2-7, with D possibly called TRBD1 or TRBD2 (5 bases each). Trimming shortened V by 8 bases and J by 0 bases, and 14 bases separated the two germline ends. The CDR3 runs to 14 residues. Germline V lookup: CDR1 SNHLY, CDR2 FYNNEI. CDR3 nucleotides: TGTGCCAGCTTACCTGAGGGGACCTCCTACGAGCAGTACGTC. Its protein product is CASLPEGTSYEQYV.

The chain is built from TRBV18 and TRBJ2-1, with D possibly TRBD1 on 6 matching bases. The CDR3 has 14 amino acids. CDR1 and CDR2 from the germline V gene are KGHSH and LQKENI. Deletions cut 3 bases from V and 5 bases from J, with 11 bases between. For the CDR3, the DNA is TGTGCCAGCTCACCGGCCAGGGGCGACAATGAGCAGTTCTTC. Protein: CASSPARGDNEQFF. Drawing the rest from reference TRBV18 and TRBJ2-1, the complete variable domain is NAGVMQNPRHLVRRRGQEARLRCSPMKGHSHVYWYRQLPEEGLKFMVYLQKENIIDESGMPKERFSAEFPKEGPSILRIQQVVRGDSAAYFCASSPARGDNEQFFGPGTRLTVL.

The chain couples TRBV12-5 to TRBJ1-1; D is undetermined. This CDR3 comprises 13 residues. Germline V gives CDR1 LGHNT, CDR2 FRNRAP. V was pared by 5 bases and J by 1 base, with 8 bases between. The CDR3 DNA reads as TGTGCTAGTGGTCCTACAGAGAACACTGAAGCTTTCTTT. Translation gives CASGPTENTEAFF. Full variable domain (outside the CDR3, taken from reference TRBV12-5 and TRBJ1-1): DARVTQTPRHKVTEMGQEVTMRCQPILGHNTVFWYRQTMMQGLELLAYFRNRAPLDDSGMPKDRFSAEMPDATLATLKIQPSEPRDSAVYFCASGPTENTEAFFGQGTRLTVV.

This sequence joins TRBV6-6 and TRBJ1-5; D is possibly TRBD1 (6 bases). The CDR3 length is 16 residues. Trimming took off 5 bases at V and 4 bases at J, with 18 bases between the two ends. The germline CDR1 and CDR2 sequences are MNHNY and SVGAGI (reference sequence). The CDR3, as DNA: TGTGCCAGCAGTCTTCTACGGGACAAAGCAAATCAGCCCCAGCATTTT. It is translated as CASSLLRDKANQPQHF.

The chain has TRBV9 and TRBJ2-1, with unresolved D. The CDR3 length is 16 residues. Trimming removed 4 bases at V and 2 bases at J, with 16 bases between. The germline V gene has CDR1 SGDLS and CDR2 YYNGEE. DNA of the CDR3: TGTGCCAGCAGCCCGTACAGTACGAAGACCTACAATGAGCAGTTCTTC. Translation: CASSPYSTKTYNEQFF.

This rearrangement joins TRBV7-6 to TRBJ2-6, with D uncertain. Trimming left V 2 bases short and J 1 base short, with 6 bases between. The CDR3 is made up of 15 amino acids. Per the germline V gene, CDR1 is SGHVS and CDR2 is FNYEAQ. This CDR3 is CASSLSASGANVLTF. The DNA of the CDR3 is TGTGCCAGCAGCTTATCTGCTTCTGGGGCCAACGTCCTGACTTTC.